This is a list of T cell receptor beta chains from one sample in a study of OX40 agonist ivuxolimab in advanced cancers. Repertoires were generated with immunoSEQ multiplex PCR, while TCRdb's copy carries only in-frame clones and drops some. This sample yields some 96,000 clones, of which about nine tenths are seen a single time; about 0.15% belongs to the top ten. This sample comprised CD4+ or CD8+ T cells sorted from blood, obtained in a trial of the OX40 agonist ivuxolimab. Receptor source: an adult with an advanced solid tumor such as melanoma, head and neck, liver or kidney cancer. Both conserved end residues are part of each CDR3. D genes are given only for firm matches. The size entry is marked missing in some rows and otherwise reads once, few, many or a size class.

abundance | j_gene | v_gene | d_gene | CDR3aa | CDR3nt
. | TRBJ2-5 | TRBV29-1 | . | CSVARGQETQYF | TGCAGCGTTGCGCGGGGCCAAGAGACCCAGTACTTC
. | TRBJ2-3 | TRBV19 | TRBD2 | CASSGGTSGGPTWDTQYF | TGTGCCAGTAGTGGAGGGACTAGCGGGGGCCCTACGTGGGATACGCAGTATTTT
. | TRBJ2-7 | TRBV6-6 | . | CASSWGVSYEQYF | TGTGCCAGCAGCTGGGGAGTGTCCTACGAGCAGTACTTC
. | TRBJ2-7 | TRBV5-6 | . | CASSLYQRAHSYEQYF | TGTGCCAGCAGCTTGTATCAGCGGGCGCACTCCTACGAGCAGTACTTC
. | TRBJ2-7 | TRBV28 | TRBD2 | CASTRGVRTSGTYEQYF | TGTGCCAGCACGCGGGGGGTCCGGACTAGCGGGACCTACGAGCAGTACTTC
. | TRBJ2-2 | TRBV28 | . | CAITSRGNTGELFF | TGTGCCATCACGAGCAGGGGGAACACCGGGGAGCTGTTTTTT
few | TRBJ1-1 | TRBV12-5 | . | CASGLEFDGTEAFF | TGTGCTAGTGGTTTGGAATTCGACGGTACTGAAGCTTTCTTT
many | TRBJ2-1 | TRBV5-1 | . | CASSSGLTYNEQFF | TGCGCCAGCAGTTCAGGACTGACTTACAATGAGCAGTTCTTC
. | TRBJ2-1 | TRBV14 | TRBD1 | CASRGGQGPTLSSYNEQFF | TGTGCCAGCAGGGGAGGACAGGGGCCTACTCTTAGCTCCTACAATGAGCAGTTCTTC
. | TRBJ2-3 | TRBV19 | . | CASSIGATGTDTQYF | TGTGCCAGTAGTATCGGGGCAACAGGCACAGATACGCAGTATTTT
. | TRBJ1-1 | TRBV9 | . | CASSVTGVGMNTEAFF | TGTGCCAGCAGCGTAACCGGGGTGGGGATGAACACTGAAGCTTTCTTT
. | TRBJ1-5 | TRBV6-5 | TRBD1 | CASRPNTGGGQPQHF | TGTGCCAGCAGGCCCAATACAGGGGGCGGACAGCCCCAGCATTTT
. | TRBJ1-4 | TRBV4-1 | . | CASSQVGANEKLFF | TGCGCCAGCAGCCAAGTTGGGGCTAATGAAAAACTGTTTTTT
. | TRBJ1-4 | TRBV6-1 | . | CASSERFRATNEKLFF | TGTGCCAGCAGTGAAAGGTTTAGGGCAACTAATGAAAAACTGTTTTTT
. | TRBJ2-3 | TRBV7-3 | . | CASSLIGGGTDTQYF | TGTGCCAGCAGCTTAATAGGCGGGGGCACAGATACGCAGTATTTT
. | TRBJ2-1 | TRBV6-5 | . | CASSYSGNNEQFF | TGTGCCAGCAGTTACTCCGGTAACAATGAGCAGTTCTTC
. | TRBJ2-3 | TRBV5-4 | TRBD2 | CASSPGGAGVQDTQYF | TGTGCCAGCAGCCCGGGAGGGGCGGGAGTCCAAGATACGCAGTATTTT
. | TRBJ2-7 | TRBV28 | . | CASSLGVIGSYEQYF | TGTGCCAGCAGCCTCGGCGTGATCGGGTCCTACGAGCAGTACTTC
. | TRBJ2-7 | TRBV6-1 | . | CASSEREDRGRASGRREQYF | TGTGCCAGCAGTGAAAGGGAGGACAGGGGTCGGGCTAGCGGGAGAAGAGAGCAGTACTTC
. | TRBJ2-1 | TRBV5-1 | . | CASGVRDSSYNEQFF | TGCGCCAGCGGAGTACGAGACAGCTCCTACAATGAGCAGTTCTTC
. | TRBJ2-7 | TRBV6-1 | . | CASNPGSYEQYF | TGTGCCAGCAATCCGGGGTCCTACGAGCAGTACTTC
. | TRBJ2-3 | TRBV27 | TRBD1 | CASSLQDRTTDTQYF | TGTGCCAGCAGTTTACAGGACAGGACCACAGATACGCAGTATTTT
. | TRBJ2-2 | TRBV2 | . | CASSEIRQNTGELFF | TGTGCCAGCAGTGAAATCCGGCAGAACACCGGGGAGCTGTTTTTT
. | TRBJ1-2 | TRBV29-1 | TRBD1 | CSAGQGKGNYGYTF | TGCAGCGCGGGACAGGGGAAGGGTAACTATGGCTACACCTTC
. | TRBJ2-3 | TRBV6-1 | TRBD2 | CASSELAGVSDTQYF | TGTGCCAGCAGTGAACTAGCGGGGGTTTCAGATACGCAGTATTTT
. | TRBJ1-3 | TRBV28 | . | CASSAPLSGNTIYF | TGTGCCAGCAGTGCTCCCCTTTCTGGAAACACCATATATTTT
. | TRBJ2-7 | TRBV5-4 | TRBD2 | CASSLARAGGYEQYF | TGTGCCAGCAGCTTGGCCAGAGCGGGAGGCTACGAGCAGTACTTC
. | TRBJ2-1 | TRBV28 | TRBD2 | CASSDPRREGLHNEQFF | TGTGCCAGCAGCGACCCGAGGCGGGAGGGTCTCCACAATGAGCAGTTCTTC
. | TRBJ1-1 | TRBV7-9 | . | CASREGAANTEAFF | TGTGCCTCCCGAGAAGGGGCCGCGAACACTGAAGCTTTCTTT
. | TRBJ2-7 | TRBV25-1 | . | CASSEHRSTYEQYF | TGTGCCAGCAGTGAACACAGATCCACCTACGAGCAGTACTTC
. | TRBJ1-2 | TRBV2 | TRBD1 | CASSDGTGAFYGYTF | TGTGCCAGCAGTGACGGGACAGGGGCATTCTATGGCTACACCTTC
. | TRBJ2-3 | TRBV6-5 | . | CASSYGQSTDTQYF | TGTGCCAGCAGTTACGGACAGTCCACAGATACGCAGTATTTT
. | TRBJ2-5 | TRBV29-1 | . | CSGLTGLGETQYF | TGCAGCGGATTGACGGGTCTAGGAGAGACCCAGTACTTC
. | TRBJ2-2 | TRBV11-3 | . | CASSLASFGNTGELFF | TGTGCCAGCAGCTTAGCCTCTTTCGGGAACACCGGGGAGCTGTTTTTT
. | TRBJ2-1 | TRBV4-2 | TRBD2 | CASSQDPLVLAGYNEQFF | TGTGCCAGCAGCCAAGATCCCCTTGTACTAGCGGGATACAATGAGCAGTTCTTC
. | TRBJ2-2 | TRBV27 | . | CASSPVGVRLNTGELFF | TGTGCCAGCAGTCCGGTGGGGGTGAGATTGAACACCGGGGAGCTGTTTTTT
. | TRBJ2-3 | TRBV7-3 | TRBD2 | CASSFSGGATDTQYF | TGTGCCAGCAGCTTTAGCGGGGGGGCCACAGATACGCAGTATTTT
. | TRBJ1-5 | TRBV28 | TRBD1 | CASIRGQRNQPQHF | TGTGCCAGCATCAGGGGGCAGCGCAATCAGCCCCAGCATTTT
. | TRBJ1-2 | TRBV5-1 | . | CASSPTGQPPNYGYTF | TGCGCCAGCAGCCCCACTGGACAGCCTCCTAACTATGGCTACACCTTC
. | TRBJ2-6 | TRBV29-1 | . | CSVAQSGGLAGANVLTF | TGCAGCGTAGCTCAATCCGGGGGGCTCGCTGGGGCCAACGTCCTGACTTTC
. | TRBJ2-7 | TRBV19 | . | CASRLTRSSYEQYF | TGTGCCAGTAGATTGACACGGAGCTCCTACGAGCAGTACTTC
once | TRBJ1-2 | TRBV28 | . | CASSALSSYYGYTF | TGTGCCAGCAGTGCCCTTAGCAGCTACTATGGCTACACCTTC
. | TRBJ2-1 | TRBV30 | . | CAWNLLGGYNEQFF | TGTGCCTGGAATTTACTGGGGGGCTACAATGAGCAGTTCTTC